The entry below describes one T cell receptor beta chain. These data originate in a study of technical replicates of blood from a few donors. Data came from immunoSEQ multiplex PCR; TCRdb stores just in-frame clones and leaves some out. Seen here are tens of thousands of clones, 91% observed once, and the top ten hold around 0.4%. The V segment lost 3 bases and the J segment 2 bases; nucleotides outside the gene matches: 2. Germline V lookup: CDR1 SGHRS, CDR2 YFSETQ. The CDR3 is made up of 15 amino acids. This receptor was identified in a human donor in good health. Material: T cells isolated from PBMCs. The J gene is TRBJ2-1, the V gene TRBV5-1, with 10 bases aligning to TRBD2. Here the CDR3 DNA reads TGCGCCAGCAGCTCCAGCGGGGGGGCCTACAATGAGCAGTTCTTC. It encodes CASSSSGGAYNEQFF. Drawing the rest from reference TRBV5-1 and TRBJ2-1, the complete variable domain is KAGVTQTPRYLIKTRGQQVTLSCSPISGHRSVSWYQQTPGQGLQFLFEYFSETQRNKGNFPGRFSGRQFSNSRSEMNVSTLELGDSALYLCASSSSGGAYNEQFFGPGTRLTVL.